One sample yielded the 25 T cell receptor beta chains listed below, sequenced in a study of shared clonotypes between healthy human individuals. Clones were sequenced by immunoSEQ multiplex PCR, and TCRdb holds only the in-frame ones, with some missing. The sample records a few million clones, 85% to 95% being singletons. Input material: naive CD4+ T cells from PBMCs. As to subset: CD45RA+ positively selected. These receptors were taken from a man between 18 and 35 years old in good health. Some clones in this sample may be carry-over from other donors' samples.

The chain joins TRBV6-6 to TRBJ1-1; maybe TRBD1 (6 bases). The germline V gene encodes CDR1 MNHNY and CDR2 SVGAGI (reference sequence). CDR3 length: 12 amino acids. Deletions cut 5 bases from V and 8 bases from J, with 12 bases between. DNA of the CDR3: TGTGCCAGCAGTCTACCGAGGGGGGAAGCTTTCTTT. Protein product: CASSLPRGEAFF.

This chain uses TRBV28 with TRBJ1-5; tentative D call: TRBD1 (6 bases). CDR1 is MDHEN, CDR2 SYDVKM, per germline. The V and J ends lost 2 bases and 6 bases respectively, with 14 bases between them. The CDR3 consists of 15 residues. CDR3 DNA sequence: TGTGCCAGCAGTTTACGGAACAGGGCTTTTCAGCCCCAGCATTTT. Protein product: CASSLRNRAFQPQHF.

CDR3 residues: CASSLEAELNTEAFF. The CDR3 region has the DNA TGTGCCAGCAGCTTGGAGGCAGAATTGAACACTGAAGCTTTCTTT. The genes are TRBV5-8 and TRBJ1-1; D is ambiguous. The V gene's germline CDR1 is SGHTS and CDR2 YDEGEE. The ends were cut back, 0 bases at V and 0 bases at J, with 9 bases in the middle. The CDR3 extends over 15 amino acids.

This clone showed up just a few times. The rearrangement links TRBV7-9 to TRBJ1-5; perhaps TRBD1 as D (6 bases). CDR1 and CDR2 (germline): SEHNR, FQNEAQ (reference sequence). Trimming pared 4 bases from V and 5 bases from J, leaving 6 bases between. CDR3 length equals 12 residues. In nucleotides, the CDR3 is TGTGCCAGCAGCTCAGGGGATCAGCCCCAGCATTTT. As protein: CASSSGDQPQHF.

The CDR3 reads CASSLDRAGGTQYF. The CDR3 DNA sequence: TGTGCCAGCAGTTTAGACAGGGCTGGAGGGACCCAGTACTTC. The rearrangement joins TRBV27 to TRBJ2-5, with TRBD1 matching 7 bases. The V and J ends lost 2 bases and 7 bases, in that order; junction bases with no gene match: 7. CDR3 size: 14 residues. Germline loops: CDR1 MNHEY, CDR2 SMNVEV (reference sequence).

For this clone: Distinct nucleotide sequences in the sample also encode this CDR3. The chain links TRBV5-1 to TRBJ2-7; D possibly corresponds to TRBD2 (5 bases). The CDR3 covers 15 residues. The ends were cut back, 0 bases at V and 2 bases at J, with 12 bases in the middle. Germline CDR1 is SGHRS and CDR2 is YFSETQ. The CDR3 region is CASSLGSGRTYEQYF. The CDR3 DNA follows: TGCGCCAGCAGCTTGGGCAGCGGAAGAACCTACGAGCAGTACTTC.

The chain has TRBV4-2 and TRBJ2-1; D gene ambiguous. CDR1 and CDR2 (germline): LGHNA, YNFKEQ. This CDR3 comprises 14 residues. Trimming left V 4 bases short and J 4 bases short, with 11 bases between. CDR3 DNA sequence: TGTGCCAGCAGCCTCGCCGGACCATACAATGAGCAGTTCTTC. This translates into CASSLAGPYNEQFF.

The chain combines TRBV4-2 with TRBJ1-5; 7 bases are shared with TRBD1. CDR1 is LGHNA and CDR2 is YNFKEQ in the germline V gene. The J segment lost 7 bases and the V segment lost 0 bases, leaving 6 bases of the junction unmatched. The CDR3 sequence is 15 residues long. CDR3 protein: CASSQDRGRGQPQHF. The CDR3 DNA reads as TGTGCCAGCAGCCAAGATAGGGGCAGGGGGCAGCCCCAGCATTTT.

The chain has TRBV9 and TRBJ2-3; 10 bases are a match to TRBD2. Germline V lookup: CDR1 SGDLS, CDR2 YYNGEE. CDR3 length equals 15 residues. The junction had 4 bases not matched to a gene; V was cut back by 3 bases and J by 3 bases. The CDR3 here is CASSAPGLATDTQYF. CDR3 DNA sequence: TGTGCCAGCAGCGCGCCGGGACTAGCGACAGATACGCAGTATTTT.

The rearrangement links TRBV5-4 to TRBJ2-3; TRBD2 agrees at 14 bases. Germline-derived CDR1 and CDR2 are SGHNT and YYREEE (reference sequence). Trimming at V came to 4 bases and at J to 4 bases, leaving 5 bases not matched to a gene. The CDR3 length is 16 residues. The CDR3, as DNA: TGTGCCAGCAGCACAGGACTAGCGGGAGGCCCAGATACGCAGTATTTT. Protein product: CASSTGLAGGPDTQYF.

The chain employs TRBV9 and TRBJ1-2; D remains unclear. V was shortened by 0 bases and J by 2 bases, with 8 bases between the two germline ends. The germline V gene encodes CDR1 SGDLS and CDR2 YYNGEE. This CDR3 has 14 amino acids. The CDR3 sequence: CASSVAQVNYGYTF. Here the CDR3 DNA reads TGTGCCAGCAGCGTAGCGCAGGTCAACTATGGCTACACCTTC.

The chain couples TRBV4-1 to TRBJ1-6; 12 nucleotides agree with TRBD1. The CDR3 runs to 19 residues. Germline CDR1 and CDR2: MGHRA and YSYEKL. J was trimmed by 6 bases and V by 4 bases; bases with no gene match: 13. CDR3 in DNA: TGCGCCAGCAGCCTCGTGGCGACCGGGACAGGGGGCCTTAATTCACCCCTCCACTTT. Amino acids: CASSLVATGTGGLNSPLHF.

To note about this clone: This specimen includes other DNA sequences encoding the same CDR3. The CDR3 bases are TGCGCCAGCAGCTTTTTGACTAGCGGTAGCACAGATACGCAGTATTTT. Protein: CASSFLTSGSTDTQYF. The V call is TRBV5-1, the J call TRBJ2-3, with TRBD2 matching 9 bases. Germline lookup yields CDR1 SGHRS and CDR2 YFSETQ. The CDR3 loop spans 16 amino acids. The J segment lost 0 bases and the V segment lost 2 bases, leaving 4 bases of the junction unmatched.

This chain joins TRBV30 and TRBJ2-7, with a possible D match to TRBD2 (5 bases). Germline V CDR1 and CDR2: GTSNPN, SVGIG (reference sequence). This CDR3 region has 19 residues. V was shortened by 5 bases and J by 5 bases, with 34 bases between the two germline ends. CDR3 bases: TGTGCCTGGTCCTATCCGGGAAGACTAACCGGCAATAAACGGCACGAGCAGTACTTC. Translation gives CAWSYPGRLTGNKRHEQYF.

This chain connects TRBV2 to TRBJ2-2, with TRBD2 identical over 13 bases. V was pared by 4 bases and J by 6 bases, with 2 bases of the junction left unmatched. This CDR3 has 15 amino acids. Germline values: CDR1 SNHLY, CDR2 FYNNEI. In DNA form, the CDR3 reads TGTGCCAGCAGTGGACTAGCGGGAGGTGCCGGGGAGCTGTTTTTT. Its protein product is CASSGLAGGAGELFF. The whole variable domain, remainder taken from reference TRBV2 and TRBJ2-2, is EPEVTQTPSHQVTQMGQEVILRCVPISNHLYFYWYRQILGQKVEFLVSFYNNEISEKSEIFDDQFSVERPDGSNFTLKIRSTKLEDSAMYFCASSGLAGGAGELFFGEGSRLTVL.

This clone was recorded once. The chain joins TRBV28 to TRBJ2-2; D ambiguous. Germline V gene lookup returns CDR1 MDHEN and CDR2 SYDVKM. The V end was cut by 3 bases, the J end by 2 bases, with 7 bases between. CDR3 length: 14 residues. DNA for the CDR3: TGTGCCAGCAGTTTTGCAGTAAACACCGGGGAGCTGTTTTTT. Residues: CASSFAVNTGELFF.

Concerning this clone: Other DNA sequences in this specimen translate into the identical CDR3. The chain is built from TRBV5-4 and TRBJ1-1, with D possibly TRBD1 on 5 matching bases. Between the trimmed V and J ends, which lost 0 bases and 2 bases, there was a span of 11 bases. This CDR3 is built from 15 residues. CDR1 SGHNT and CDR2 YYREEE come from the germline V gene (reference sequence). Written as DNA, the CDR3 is TGTGCCAGCAGCTTGGCCAGGGCAGGTAACACTGAAGCTTTCTTT. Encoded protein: CASSLARAGNTEAFF.

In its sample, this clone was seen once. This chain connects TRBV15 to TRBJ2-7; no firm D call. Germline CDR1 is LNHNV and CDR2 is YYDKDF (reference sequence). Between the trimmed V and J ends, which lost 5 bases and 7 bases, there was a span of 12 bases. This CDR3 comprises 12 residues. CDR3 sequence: CATSLPRSEQYF. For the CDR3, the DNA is TGTGCCACCAGCCTGCCGAGGAGTGAGCAGTACTTC. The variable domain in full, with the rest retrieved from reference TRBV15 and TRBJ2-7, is DAMVIQNPRYQVTQFGKPVTLSCSQTLNHNVMYWYQQKSSQAPKLLFHYYDKDFNNEADTPDNFQSRRPNTSFCFLDIRSPGLGDTAMYLCATSLPRSEQYFGPGTRLTVT.

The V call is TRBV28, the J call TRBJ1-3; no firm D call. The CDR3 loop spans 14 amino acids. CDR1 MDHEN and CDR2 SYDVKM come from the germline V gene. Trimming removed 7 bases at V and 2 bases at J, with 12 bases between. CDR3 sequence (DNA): TGTGCCAGCAAGTTCGGGGTCCCTGGAAACACCATATATTTT. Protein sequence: CASKFGVPGNTIYF.

The DNA of the CDR3 is TGTGCCAGCAGTGAGTCAGGGAGTAGGTACACTGAAGCTTTCTTT. It yields the protein CASSESGSRYTEAFF. V is TRBV6-1 and J is TRBJ1-1, with D perhaps matching TRBD1 (5 bases). The V end lost 3 bases, the J end lost 3 bases, and 14 bases lay between the germline ends. Germline V gene sequence: CDR1 MNHNS, CDR2 SASEGT. The CDR3 runs to 15 residues.

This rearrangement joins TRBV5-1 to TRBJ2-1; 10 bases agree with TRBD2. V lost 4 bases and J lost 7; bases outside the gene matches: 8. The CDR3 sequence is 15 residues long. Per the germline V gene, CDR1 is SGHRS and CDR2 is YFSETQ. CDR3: CASSIGLAAKNEQFF. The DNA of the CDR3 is TGCGCCAGCAGCATAGGACTAGCGGCTAAGAATGAGCAGTTCTTC.

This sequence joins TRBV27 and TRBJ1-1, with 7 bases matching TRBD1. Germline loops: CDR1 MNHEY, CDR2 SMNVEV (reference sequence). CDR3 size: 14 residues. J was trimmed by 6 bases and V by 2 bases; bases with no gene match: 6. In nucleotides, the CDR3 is TGTGCCAGCAGTTTACCAGGGGGGAGTGCTGAAGCTTTCTTT. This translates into CASSLPGGSAEAFF.

CDR3 DNA: TGTGCCAGCAGTTCCCGGACTAGCGGTAGCACAGATACGCAGTATTTT. Translation gives CASSSRTSGSTDTQYF. This chain uses TRBV6-6 with TRBJ2-3, with TRBD2 matching over 10 bases. The CDR3 loop spans 16 amino acids. V was pared by 4 bases and J by 0 bases, with 4 bases of the junction left unmatched. Germline V gene lookup returns CDR1 MNHNY and CDR2 SVGAGI (reference sequence).

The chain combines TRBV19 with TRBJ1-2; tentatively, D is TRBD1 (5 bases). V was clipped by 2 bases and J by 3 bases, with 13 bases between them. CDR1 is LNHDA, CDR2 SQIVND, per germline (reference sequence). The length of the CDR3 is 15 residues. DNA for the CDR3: TGTGCCAGTAGTATATCAGGGTCTGAGGACTATGGCTACACCTTC. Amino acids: CASSISGSEDYGYTF.

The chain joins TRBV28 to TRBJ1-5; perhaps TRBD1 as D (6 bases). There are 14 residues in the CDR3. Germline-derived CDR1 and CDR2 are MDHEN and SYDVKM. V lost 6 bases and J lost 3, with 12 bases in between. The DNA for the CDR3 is TGTGCCAGCAGCGTCGGACAGACCAATCAGCCCCAGCATTTT. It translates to CASSVGQTNQPQHF.